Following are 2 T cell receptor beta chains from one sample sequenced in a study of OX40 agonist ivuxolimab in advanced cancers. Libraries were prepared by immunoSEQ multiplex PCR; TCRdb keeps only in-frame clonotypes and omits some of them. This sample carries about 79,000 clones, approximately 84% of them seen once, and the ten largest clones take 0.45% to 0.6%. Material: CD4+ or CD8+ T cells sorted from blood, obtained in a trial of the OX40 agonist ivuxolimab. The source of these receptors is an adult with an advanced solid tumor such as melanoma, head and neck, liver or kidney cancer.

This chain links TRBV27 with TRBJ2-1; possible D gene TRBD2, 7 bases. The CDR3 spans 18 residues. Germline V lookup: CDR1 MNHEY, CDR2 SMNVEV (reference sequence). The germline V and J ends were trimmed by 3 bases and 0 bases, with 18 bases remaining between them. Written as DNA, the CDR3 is TGTGCCAGCAGTTTTACGACGGGGGGCGGGAGCTCCTACAATGAGCAGTTCTTC. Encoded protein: CASSFTTGGGSSYNEQFF.

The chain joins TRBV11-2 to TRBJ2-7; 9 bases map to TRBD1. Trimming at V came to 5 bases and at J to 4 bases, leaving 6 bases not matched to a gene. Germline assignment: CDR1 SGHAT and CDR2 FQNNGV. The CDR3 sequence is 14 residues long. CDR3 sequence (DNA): TGTGCCAGCAGCGGGGACAGGGTTGGGTACGAGCAGTACTTC. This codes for CASSGDRVGYEQYF. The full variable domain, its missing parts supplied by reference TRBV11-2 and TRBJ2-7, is EAGVAQSPRYKIIEKRQSVAFWCNPISGHATLYWYQQILGQGPKLLIQFQNNGVVDDSQLPKDRFSAERLKGVDSTLKIQPAKLEDSAVYLCASSGDRVGYEQYFGPGTRLTVT.